The 4 T cell receptor beta chains presented below share a single source sample, sequenced in a study of cytomegalovirus exposure and HLA in healthy donors. A multiplex PCR was run with 60 Vbeta primers and 13 Jbeta primers. The method was immunoSEQ multiplex PCR; TCRdb's version includes in-frame clones alone and lacks a portion of them. The sample carries some 200,000 clones, roughly 80% recorded once. The sequencing input was PBMCs. Receptors were obtained from a boy aged 10-17 years in good health and CMV-seronegative.

The rearrangement uses TRBV7-2 and TRBJ1-6; tentative D call: TRBD1 (5 bases). CDR3 length: 15 amino acids. Germline V gene sequence: CDR1 SGHTA, CDR2 FQGNSA. Trimming cost V 2 bases and J 10 bases, with 15 bases left between them. In DNA, the CDR3 is TGTGCCAGCAGCTTACGCGGGGCGGGGATGTCACCCCTCCACTTT. Amino acid sequence: CASSLRGAGMSPLHF.

This clone was seen only once. V is TRBV10-3 and J is TRBJ1-1; TRBD1 matches 9 bases. The germline gives CDR1 ENHRY, CDR2 SYGVKD. The J segment lost 5 bases and the V segment lost 7 bases, leaving 5 bases of the junction unmatched. The CDR3 spans 13 residues. The CDR3 nucleotides read TGTGCCATCACCGGGACAGGGTCGACTGAAGCTTTCTTT. Translating it yields CAITGTGSTEAFF.

As to this clone: One junction end does not reproduce the germline sequence, and a read error may be involved. The genes are TRBV27 and TRBJ1-6, with TRBD1 identical over 7 bases. From germline, CDR1 is MNHEY and CDR2 SMNVEV (reference sequence). This CDR3 has 16 residues. The CDR3 reads CASSYRQGSSNPPLHF. CDR3 in DNA: TGTGCCAGCAGTTATAGACAGGGTAGTTCTAATCCACCCCTCCACTTT.

The chain joins TRBV19 to TRBJ1-2; 7 nucleotides agree with TRBD1. This CDR3 contains 17 residues. In germline, CDR1 is LNHDA, CDR2 SQIVND (reference sequence). Trimming cost V 4 bases and J 4 bases; bases outside gene matches: 15. CDR3 in amino acids: CASSTLQGVPLLYGYTF. Written as DNA, the CDR3 is TGTGCCAGTAGTACCCTCCAGGGGGTACCACTTCTCTATGGCTACACCTTC.